A selection of T cell receptor beta chains follows, all from one sample in a study of spatial heterogeneity in lung cancer. TCRdb re-called the 5' RACE reads with MiXCR, one entry per CDR3 protein. The data hold 20,000 to 25,000 distinct CDR3 sequences, with 4.8% observed a single time. The sample consisted of lung tumor tissue, taken at surgery. The receptors derive from a male donor with early-stage non-small cell lung cancer. CDR3s leave out the opening cysteine and the closing phenylalanine or tryptophan.

V gene	J gene	CDR3 protein
TRBV7-9	TRBJ2-1	ATPRKRDDQRDEQF
TRBV3-1	TRBJ2-4	ASSQVTDIQY
TRBV28	TRBJ2-7	ASGGMNYEQY
TRBV5-5	TRBJ2-3	ASSSGHRTDTQY
TRBV11-1	TRBJ1-5	ASSLEEGQPQH
TRBV28	TRBJ2-2	ASSGRATGELF
TRBV27	TRBJ2-5	ASSPYPDGGRETQY
TRBV11-3	TRBJ1-3	ASSLGLPGQGDLLSGNTIY
TRBV28	TRBJ2-3	ASSFGRNTDTQY
TRBV7-2	TRBJ2-5	ASSLMWGDGETQY
TRBV18	TRBJ2-2	ASSTGTGPNTGELF
TRBV20-1	TRBJ1-2	SARVPDPNNYGYT
TRBV6-2/TRBV6-3	TRBJ2-1	ASSYSRLAGRGEQF
TRBV6-1	TRBJ2-1	ASDWVAGGRNEQF